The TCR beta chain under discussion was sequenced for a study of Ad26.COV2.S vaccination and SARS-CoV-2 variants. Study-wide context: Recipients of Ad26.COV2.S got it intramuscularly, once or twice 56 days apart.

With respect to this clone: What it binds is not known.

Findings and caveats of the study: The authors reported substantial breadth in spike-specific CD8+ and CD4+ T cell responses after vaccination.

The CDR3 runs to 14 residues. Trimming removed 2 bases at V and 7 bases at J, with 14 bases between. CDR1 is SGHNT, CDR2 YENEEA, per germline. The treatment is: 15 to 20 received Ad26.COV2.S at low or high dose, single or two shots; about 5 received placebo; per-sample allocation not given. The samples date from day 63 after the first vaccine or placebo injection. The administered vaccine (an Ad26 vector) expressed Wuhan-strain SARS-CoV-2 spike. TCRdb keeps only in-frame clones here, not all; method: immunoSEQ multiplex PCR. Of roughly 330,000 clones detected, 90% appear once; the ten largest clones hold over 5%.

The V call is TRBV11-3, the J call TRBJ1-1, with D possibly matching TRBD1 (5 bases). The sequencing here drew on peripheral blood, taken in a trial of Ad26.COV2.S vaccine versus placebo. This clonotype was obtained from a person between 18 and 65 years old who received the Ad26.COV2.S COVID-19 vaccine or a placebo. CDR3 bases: TGTGCCAGCAGCTTAACGGGACGCGAACTTGAAGCTTTCTTT. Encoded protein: CASSLTGRELEAFF.